This T cell receptor beta chain was retrieved from a study of T cells in localized non-small cell lung cancer. Study observations and caveats: Longer overall survival was seen with higher T cell density measured in blood. Adjacent lung had a median roughly 61 of the 100 largest tumor clones.

In the case of this clone: Its specificity is not known.

Germline V gene lookup returns CDR1 MGHRA and CDR2 YSYEKL. The CDR3 totals 15 residues. V was clipped by 1 base and J by 0 bases, with 7 bases between them. Repertoires were generated with immunoSEQ multiplex PCR, while TCRdb's copy carries only in-frame clones and drops some. The table shows about 83,000 clones, with around 82% occurring only once. The chain employs TRBV4-1 and TRBJ1-3, with D perhaps TRBD1 (5 bases). The sequence was obtained from a female donor older than 55 with stage I lung adenocarcinoma. The sample here was peripheral blood, taken before any cancer treatment. CDR3 protein: CASSQGQFSGNTIYF. CDR3 in DNA: TGCGCCAGCAGCCAAGGACAGTTCTCTGGAAACACCATATATTTT.